This T cell receptor (beta chain) was retrieved from a study of cytomegalovirus exposure and HLA in healthy donors (dated 2017 in TCRdb). At the level of the whole study: The roughly 670 repertoires of the first cohort and the roughly 110 validation repertoires were produced on the same platform, according to a later analysis. The study aimed to test whether signatures of past pathogen exposure could be identified by cataloging public T cell receptors. To predict cytomegalovirus infection status, the study combined high-throughput TCR immunosequencing, statistical association of individual TCRs with disease status, and machine learning. Besides the first cohort of more than 650 subjects, a separate validation cohort made up of 120 different subjects was used. The full study reports these points: A later analysis lacked HLA typing for the validation cohort, so it scored co-occurrence in that cohort across all 120 or so repertoires. The classifier was reported to diagnose cytomegalovirus status with high specificity and sensitivity in both the original and validation cohorts. Subsequent analysis determined that TCRs grouped into clusters in the first cohort also showed a tendency toward co-occurrence across the 90 to 150 validation repertoires, and 90% to 95% of cluster scores exceeded 0. The authors suggested that the approach could potentially be extended to other disease states and immunological phenotypes. In vitro tests confirmed that a few of the cytomegalovirus-associated TCR beta chains recognize cytomegalovirus antigens. While some public TCRs were present in many individuals, most TCR sequences turned up only very rarely across donors. The study listed 150 to 200 TCR beta chains as associated with cytomegalovirus.

The protocol used for the library was the immunoSEQ multiplex PCR assay. The paper's processing steps were these. A statistical classification framework was built for diagnosing cytomegalovirus status from the catalog of TCR beta chain sequences. As stored in TCRdb, this immuneACCESS dataset retains in-frame rearrangements with V and J assigned. A fraction of the clones does not appear; measured against another copy, unresolved V genes explain less than half of the discrepancy, and the remainder lacks a known reason. V and J calls and clone size are given by that table; D and trimming were obtained from the DNA. The sample profile shows under 200,000 clones; approximately 96% of them were found once. Roughly 1% of the sample is held by the ten biggest clonotypes. Comment on this clone: Its antigen specificity is not known. Base qualities are not at hand, and no much larger clone is one base apart.

The donors were included in the validation cohort of 120 subjects, a group kept apart from the roughly 700-subject first cohort. CDR1 and CDR2 are read off the germline V gene as SNHLY and FYNNEI. The CDR3 spans 18 residues, from the cysteine through the phenylalanine. Left in the record is the CDR3 DNA by itself, 54 bases read in frame from the first base. The germline V end is reduced by 5 bases and the J end by 0 bases; junction bases left unmatched: 9. The receptor's source is a woman younger than 35 in good health and CMV-seronegative. The sample was PBMCs. This sequence uses TRBV2 and TRBJ2-7; 14 central nucleotides agree with TRBD2. The CDR3 protein sequence reads: CASSTGLAGGLSSYEQYF. In nucleotides, the sequence is TGTGCCAGCAGTACCGGACTAGCGGGGGGCCTAAGCTCCTACGAGCAGTACTTC.